The following is a T cell receptor (beta chain) sequence with its context. Antigen: not known. This sample was included in a study of T-cell memory formation after mild COVID-19. Findings of the study overall: Cross-reactive memory apparently joined, as some responding clones appeared in pre-infection memory. For second-wave clones that peaked at day 37, SARS-CoV-2 specificity went unverified.

Germline V CDR1 and CDR2: SGHKS, YYEKEE (reference sequence). V lost 1 base and J 0 bases, leaving 10 bases between the germline ends. The CDR3 loop spans 16 amino acids. A single record per CDR3 protein comes from TCRdb applying MiXCR to the 5' RACE reads. This table holds about 390,000 distinct CDR3 sequences, 16% found once. This receptor was obtained from a man younger than 30 who had mild COVID-19 (a few samples of this study predate the infection). Cell type and time point are not known. The sequenced sample consisted of PBMCs or a T cell subset sorted from them (not recorded which). The V and J genes are TRBV5-5 and TRBJ2-2, with D perhaps matching TRBD1 (6 bases). CDR3 nucleotide sequence: TGTGCCAGCAGCTTGACAGGGACGTCGAACACCGGGGAGCTGTTTTTT. Protein product: CASSLTGTSNTGELFF.